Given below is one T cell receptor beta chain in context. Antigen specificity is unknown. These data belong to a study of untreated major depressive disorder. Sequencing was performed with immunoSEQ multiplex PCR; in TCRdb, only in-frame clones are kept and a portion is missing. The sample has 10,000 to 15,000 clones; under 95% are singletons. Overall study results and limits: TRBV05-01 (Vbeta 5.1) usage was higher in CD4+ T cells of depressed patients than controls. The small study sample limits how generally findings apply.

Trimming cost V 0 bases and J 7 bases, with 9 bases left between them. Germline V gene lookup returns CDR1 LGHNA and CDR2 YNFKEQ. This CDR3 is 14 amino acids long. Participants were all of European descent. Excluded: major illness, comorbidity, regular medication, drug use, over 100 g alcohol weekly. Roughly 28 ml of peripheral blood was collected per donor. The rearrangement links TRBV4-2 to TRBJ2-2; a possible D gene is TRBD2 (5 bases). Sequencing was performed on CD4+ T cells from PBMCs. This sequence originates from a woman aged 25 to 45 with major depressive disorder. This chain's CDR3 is CASSQEEGRGELFF. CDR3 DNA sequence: TGTGCCAGCAGCCAAGAAGAGGGCCGCGGGGAGCTGTTTTTT.